The sequence of this T cell receptor beta chain was determined in a study of T-cell memory formation after mild COVID-19. Study results and limitations: Clones contracting over day 15 to 85 were CD4/CD8 balanced, with later expanders leaning CD4+.

This clonotype was picked up a small number of times. Its antigen is currently unknown. TCRdb re-derived calls from the 5' RACE reads in MiXCR, one entry per CDR3 protein. The sample holds 450,000 to 650,000 distinct CDR3 sequences, about a fifth seen once. Trimming left V 3 bases short and J 0 bases short, with 5 bases between. Germline V lookup: CDR1 KGHDR, CDR2 SFDVKD. The CDR3 sequence is 13 residues long. The V call is TRBV24-1, the J call TRBJ2-7; D is unclear. This receptor was taken from an adult woman who had mild COVID-19 (a few samples of this study predate the infection). Cell type and time point are not known. The specimen was PBMCs or a T cell subset sorted from them (not recorded which). The CDR3 reads CATSDPVSYEQYF. Written as DNA, the CDR3 is TGTGCCACCAGTGATCCCGTCTCCTACGAGCAGTACTTC.